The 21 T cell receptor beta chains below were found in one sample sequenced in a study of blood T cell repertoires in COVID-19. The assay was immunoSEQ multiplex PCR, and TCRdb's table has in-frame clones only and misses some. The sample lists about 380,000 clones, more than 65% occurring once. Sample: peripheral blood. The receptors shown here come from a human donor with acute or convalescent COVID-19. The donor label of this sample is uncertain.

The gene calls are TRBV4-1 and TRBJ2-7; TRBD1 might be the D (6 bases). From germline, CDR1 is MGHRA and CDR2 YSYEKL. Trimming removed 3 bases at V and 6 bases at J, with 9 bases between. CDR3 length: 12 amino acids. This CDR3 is CASSQGASEQYF. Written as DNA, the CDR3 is TGCGCCAGCAGCCAGGGGGCTTCCGAGCAGTACTTC.

CDR3 DNA sequence: TGTGCCAGTAAAACTACAGGGGGCCGGAATGAAAAACTGTTTTTT. It yields the protein CASKTTGGRNEKLFF. The V gene is TRBV19, the J gene TRBJ1-4; 9 nucleotides agree with TRBD1. Germline lookup yields CDR1 LNHDA and CDR2 SQIVND (reference sequence). The J segment lost 5 bases and the V segment lost 7 bases, leaving 8 bases of the junction unmatched. CDR3 length equals 15 residues.

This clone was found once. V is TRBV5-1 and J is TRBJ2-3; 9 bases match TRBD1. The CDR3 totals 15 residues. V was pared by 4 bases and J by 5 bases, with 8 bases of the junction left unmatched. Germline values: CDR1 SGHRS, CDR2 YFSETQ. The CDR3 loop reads CASSLRTGDQDTQYF. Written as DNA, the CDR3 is TGCGCCAGCAGCCTTAGGACAGGGGACCAAGATACGCAGTATTTT.

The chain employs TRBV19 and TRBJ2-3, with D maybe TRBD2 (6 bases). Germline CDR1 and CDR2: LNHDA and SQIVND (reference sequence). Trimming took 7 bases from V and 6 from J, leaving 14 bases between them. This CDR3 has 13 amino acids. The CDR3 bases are TGTGCCAGTACCCCGGAGGGTGCTGATACGCAGTATTTT. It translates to CASTPEGADTQYF.

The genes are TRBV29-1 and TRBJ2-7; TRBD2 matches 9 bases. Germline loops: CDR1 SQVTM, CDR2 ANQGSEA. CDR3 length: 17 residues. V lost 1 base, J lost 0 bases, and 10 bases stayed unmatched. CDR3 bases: TGCAGCGTTGAAGGTTACAGCGGGAGGAGTAACTCCTACGAGCAGTACTTC. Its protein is CSVEGYSGRSNSYEQYF.

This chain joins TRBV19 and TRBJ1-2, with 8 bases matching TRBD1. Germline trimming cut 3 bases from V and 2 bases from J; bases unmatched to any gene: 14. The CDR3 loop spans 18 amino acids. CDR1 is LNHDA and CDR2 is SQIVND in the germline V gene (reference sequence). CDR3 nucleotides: TGTGCCAGTAGTATTATCGGGCAGGGGGCCCTACTGAACTATGGCTACACCTTC. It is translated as CASSIIGQGALLNYGYTF.

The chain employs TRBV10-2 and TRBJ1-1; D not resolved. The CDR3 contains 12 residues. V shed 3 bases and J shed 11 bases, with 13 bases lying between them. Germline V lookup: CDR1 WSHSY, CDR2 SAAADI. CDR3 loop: CASSDVGEMAFF. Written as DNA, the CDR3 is TGCGCCAGCAGTGACGTTGGAGAAATGGCTTTCTTT.

CDR3 sequence (DNA): TGCGCCAGCAGCCAAGATCCCCAGGGCTACTATGGCTACACCTTC. Translation: CASSQDPQGYYGYTF. This chain connects TRBV4-1 to TRBJ1-2; D is perhaps TRBD1 (5 bases). V gave up 0 bases and J gave up 3 bases, with 11 bases separating them. The CDR3 spans 15 residues. Looked up from germline, CDR1 is MGHRA and CDR2 is YSYEKL.

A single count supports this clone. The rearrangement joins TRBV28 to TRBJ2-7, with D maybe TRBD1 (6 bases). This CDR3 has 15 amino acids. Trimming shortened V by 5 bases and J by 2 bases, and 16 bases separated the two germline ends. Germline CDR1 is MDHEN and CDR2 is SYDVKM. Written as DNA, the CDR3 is TGTGCCAGCAGTGCTGCAGGGACACTAACCTACGAGCAGTACTTC. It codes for CASSAAGTLTYEQYF.

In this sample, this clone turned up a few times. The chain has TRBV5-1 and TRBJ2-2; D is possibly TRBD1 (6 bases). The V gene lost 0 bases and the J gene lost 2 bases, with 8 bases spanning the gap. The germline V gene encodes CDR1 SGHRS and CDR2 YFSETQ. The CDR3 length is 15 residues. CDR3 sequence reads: CASSLGTVNTGELFF. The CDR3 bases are TGCGCCAGCAGCTTGGGGACAGTCAACACCGGGGAGCTGTTTTTT.

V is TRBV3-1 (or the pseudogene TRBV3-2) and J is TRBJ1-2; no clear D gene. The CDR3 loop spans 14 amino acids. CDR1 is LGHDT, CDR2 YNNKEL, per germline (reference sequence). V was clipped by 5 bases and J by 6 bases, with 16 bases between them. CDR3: CASSTRREPHGYTF. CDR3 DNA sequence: TGTGCCAGCAGCACCCGACGGGAGCCTCATGGCTACACCTTC.

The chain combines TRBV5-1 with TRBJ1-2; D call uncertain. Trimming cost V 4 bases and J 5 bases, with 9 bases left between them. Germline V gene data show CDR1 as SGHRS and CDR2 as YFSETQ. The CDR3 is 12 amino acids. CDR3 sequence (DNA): TGCGCCAGCAGCCCCGACGGGTATGGCTACACCTTC. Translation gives CASSPDGYGYTF.

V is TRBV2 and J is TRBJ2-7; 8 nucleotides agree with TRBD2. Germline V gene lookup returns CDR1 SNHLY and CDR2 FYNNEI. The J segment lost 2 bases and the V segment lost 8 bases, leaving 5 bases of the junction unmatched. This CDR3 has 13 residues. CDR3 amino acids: CASRLAGTYEQYF. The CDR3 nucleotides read TGTGCCAGCCGATTAGCGGGGACCTACGAGCAGTACTTC.

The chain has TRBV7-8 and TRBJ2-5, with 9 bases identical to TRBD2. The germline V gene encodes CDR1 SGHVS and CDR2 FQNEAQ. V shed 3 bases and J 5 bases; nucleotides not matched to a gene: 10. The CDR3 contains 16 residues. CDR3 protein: CASSFRLGTSLETQYF. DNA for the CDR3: TGTGCCAGCAGCTTTCGCTTAGGGACTAGCTTGGAGACCCAGTACTTC.

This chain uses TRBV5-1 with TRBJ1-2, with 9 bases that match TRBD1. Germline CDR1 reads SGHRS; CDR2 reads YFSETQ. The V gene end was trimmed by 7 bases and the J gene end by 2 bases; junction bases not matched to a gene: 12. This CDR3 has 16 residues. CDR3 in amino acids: CASSSGQGRTNYGYTF. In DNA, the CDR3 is TGCGCCAGCTCCTCCGGACAGGGGCGTACCAACTATGGCTACACCTTC.

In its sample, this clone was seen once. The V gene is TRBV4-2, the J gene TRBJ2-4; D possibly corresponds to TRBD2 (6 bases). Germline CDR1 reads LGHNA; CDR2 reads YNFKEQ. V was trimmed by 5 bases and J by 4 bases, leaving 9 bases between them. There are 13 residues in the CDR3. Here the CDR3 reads CASSEGLKNIQYF. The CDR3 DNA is TGTGCCAGCAGCGAGGGACTTAAAAACATTCAGTACTTC.

The CDR3 loop is CASSLGGINQPQHF. The CDR3 nucleotides read TGCGCCAGCAGCCTAGGGGGTATCAATCAGCCCCAGCATTTT. The chain combines TRBV5-1 with TRBJ1-5; the D gene is possibly TRBD1 (6 bases). The germline V gene has CDR1 SGHRS and CDR2 YFSETQ. Trimming removed 4 bases from V and 3 bases from J, with 11 bases in between. CDR3 length equals 14 residues.

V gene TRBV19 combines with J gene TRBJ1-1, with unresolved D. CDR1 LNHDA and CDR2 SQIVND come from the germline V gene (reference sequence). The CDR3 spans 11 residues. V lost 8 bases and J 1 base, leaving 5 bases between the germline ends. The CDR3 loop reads CASYKNTEAFF. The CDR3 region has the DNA TGTGCCAGTTACAAGAACACTGAAGCTTTCTTT.

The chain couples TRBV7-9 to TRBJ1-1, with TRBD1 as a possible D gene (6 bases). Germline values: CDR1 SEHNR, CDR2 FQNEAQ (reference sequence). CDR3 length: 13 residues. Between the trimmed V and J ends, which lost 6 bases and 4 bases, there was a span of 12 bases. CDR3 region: CASSLQGSTEAFF. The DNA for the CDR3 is TGTGCCAGCAGTCTACAGGGTAGCACTGAAGCTTTCTTT. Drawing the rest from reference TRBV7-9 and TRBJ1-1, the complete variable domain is DTGVSQNPRHKITKRGQNVTFRCDPISEHNRLYWYRQTLGQGPEFLTYFQNEAQLEKSRLLSDRFSAERPKGSFSTLEIQRTEQGDSAMYLCASSLQGSTEAFFGQGTRLTVV.

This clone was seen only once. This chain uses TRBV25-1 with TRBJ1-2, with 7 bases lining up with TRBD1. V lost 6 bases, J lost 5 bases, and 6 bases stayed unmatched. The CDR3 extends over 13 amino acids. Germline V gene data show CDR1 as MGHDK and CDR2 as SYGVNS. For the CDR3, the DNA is TGTGCCAGCAGGGGACAGTTTCTATATGGCTACACCTTC. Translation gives CASRGQFLYGYTF.

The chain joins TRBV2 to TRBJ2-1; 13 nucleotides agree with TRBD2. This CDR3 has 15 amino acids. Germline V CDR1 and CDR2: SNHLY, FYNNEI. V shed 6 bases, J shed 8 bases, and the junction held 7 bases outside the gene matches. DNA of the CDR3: TGTGCCAGCAGGGTGACTAGCGGGAGGTCGGATGAGCAGTTCTTC. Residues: CASRVTSGRSDEQFF.